The 10 T cell receptor beta chains given below trace back to one sample, sequenced in a study of T cell responses to AZD1222 COVID-19 vaccine. Method: immunoSEQ multiplex PCR; TCRdb's copy keeps in-frame clones and lacks some. Of more than 100,000 clones listed, approximately 90% are singletons. The specimen comprised peripheral blood, sampled on day 0 of AZD1222 vaccination. The receptors were sampled from an adult in good health.

The chain links TRBV10-3 to TRBJ2-5; the match to TRBD1 covers 8 bases. Germline trimming cut 6 bases from V and 4 bases from J; bases unmatched to any gene: 7. Germline V lookup: CDR1 ENHRY, CDR2 SYGVKD. The length of the CDR3 is 14 residues. The CDR3, as DNA: TGTGCCATCAGGGGGACAGGATTAGGAGAGACCCAGTACTTC. Translation: CAIRGTGLGETQYF.

The V and J genes are TRBV24-1 and TRBJ2-7, with TRBD1 matching over 7 bases. Germline V gene sequence: CDR1 KGHDR, CDR2 SFDVKD. Trimming cost V 4 bases and J 7 bases; bases outside gene matches: 9. The CDR3 sequence is 14 residues long. The CDR3 DNA reads TGTGCCACCAGTGACAGGACAGGTTTTGGGGAGCAGTACTTC. This codes for CATSDRTGFGEQYF.

V and J are TRBV5-4 and TRBJ1-1; D gene unclear. Trimming pared 4 bases from V and 1 base from J, leaving 8 bases between. There are 13 residues in the CDR3. Per the germline V gene, CDR1 is SGHNT and CDR2 is YYREEE (reference sequence). CDR3 loop: CASSTRQNTEAFF. The CDR3 DNA reads as TGTGCCAGCAGCACCCGACAGAACACTGAAGCTTTCTTT.

Worth noting for this clone: Other DNA sequences within the sample encode an identical CDR3. The chain couples TRBV18 to TRBJ1-6, with 7 bases aligning to TRBD1. The V gene's germline CDR1 is KGHSH and CDR2 LQKENI. The CDR3 length is 14 residues. The V gene end was trimmed by 6 bases and the J gene end by 4 bases; junction bases not matched to a gene: 3. CDR3 sequence: CASSPGQYNSPLHF. CDR3 nucleotide sequence: TGTGCCAGCTCCCCGGGACAGTATAATTCACCCCTCCACTTT.

The gene calls are TRBV10-3 and TRBJ2-5, with a possible D match to TRBD2 (6 bases). Trimming shortened V by 11 bases and J by 1 base, and 14 bases separated the two germline ends. This CDR3 contains 13 residues. Per the germline V gene, CDR1 is ENHRY and CDR2 is SYGVKD. CDR3 sequence: CALGAGTQETQYF. For the CDR3, the DNA is TGTGCCCTCGGGGCGGGGACCCAAGAGACCCAGTACTTC.

The rearrangement links TRBV11-3 to TRBJ2-3, with a weak D call TRBD1 (5 bases). The CDR3 runs to 14 residues. The V gene lost 2 bases and the J gene lost 0 bases, with 6 bases spanning the gap. Per the germline V gene, CDR1 is SGHNT and CDR2 is YENEEA. CDR3 in amino acids: CASSLRGSTDTQYF. CDR3 nucleotide sequence: TGTGCCAGCAGCTTAAGGGGTAGCACAGATACGCAGTATTTT.

The CDR3, as DNA: TGCGCCAGCAGCTTGGGCGACTCTGGGGCCAACGTCCTGACTTTC. Translation: CASSLGDSGANVLTF. This chain links TRBV5-1 with TRBJ2-6; D unclear. CDR3 length: 15 amino acids. V lost 0 bases and J lost 0, with 4 bases in between. Germline CDR1 SGHRS, CDR2 YFSETQ.

The genes are TRBV27 and TRBJ1-2, with D tentatively TRBD1 (6 bases). Germline CDR1 and CDR2: MNHEY and SMNVEV (reference sequence). Trimming pared 3 bases from V and 0 bases from J, leaving 14 bases between. The CDR3 covers 16 residues. The CDR3: CASSFRRDTSNYGYTF. For the CDR3, the DNA is TGTGCCAGCAGTTTCCGTCGGGACACCTCTAACTATGGCTACACCTTC.

V gene TRBV6-5 combines with J gene TRBJ2-7; possibly TRBD1 for D (6 bases). The CDR3 runs to 16 residues. Trimming took off 0 bases at V and 1 base at J, with 13 bases between the two ends. Germline CDR1 and CDR2: MNHEY and SVGAGI. The CDR3 here is CASSYSARGTSYEQYF. The CDR3 DNA follows: TGTGCCAGCAGTTACTCGGCGAGGGGGACGTCCTACGAGCAGTACTTC.

As DNA, the CDR3 is TGCGCCAGCAGCCAAGATGGGGAACCTTCCTACGAGCAGTACTTC. Amino acids: CASSQDGEPSYEQYF. The chain uses TRBV4-1 and TRBJ2-7; D gene ambiguous. V shed 0 bases and J shed 1 base, with 10 bases lying between them. The germline CDR1 and CDR2 sequences are MGHRA and YSYEKL. The CDR3 is 15 residues long.